This is a list of T cell receptor beta chains from one sample in a study of shared T cell receptors in the human thymus. Assay used: immunoSEQ multiplex PCR; TCRdb lists only in-frame clones, some missing. The sample yields about 400,000 clones, over 90% seen once. The sample comprised thymocytes. These TCRs come from a human donor. Each CDR3 is given without its conserved first and last residue. A D gene is named only where the DNA matches it firmly. A row's size may be missing; if present it is once, few, many or a size class.

ASSSHLRDRGGEKLF | NA | TRBD1 | TRBV7-6
AWSVDRARHEQY | NA | TRBD1 | TRBV30
ASSQETGRIYTQY | NA | TRBD2 | TRBV14
ASSPGTSGDTDTQY | NA | TRBD2 | TRBV5-4
ASSAGVDYGYT | NA | NA | TRBV2
ASSLKSQGKRNTEAF | few | NA | TRBV27
ASSLMSSGDSYEQY | NA | TRBD2 | TRBV27
ASSFPDGLNEKLF | NA | NA | TRBV5-1
ASSTEGGDNEKLF | NA | NA | TRBV5-1
ASRGTLRTEAF | NA | NA | TRBV2
ASSIAPLAGGTDTQY | NA | TRBD2 | TRBV19
ASTFSGQGYEQY | NA | TRBD1 | TRBV6-1
ASSEAENSGNYFNNEQF | NA | TRBD2 | TRBV2